These 5 T cell receptor beta chains were all obtained from the same sample, sequenced in a study of vaccination effects on CD4 cells after COVID-19. Using immunoSEQ multiplex PCR, the repertoire was profiled, and TCRdb retains in-frame clones only, with some absent. This sample carries 50,000 to 60,000 clones, roughly 70% of them seen once, and the ten largest clones take approximately 16%. Expansion with viral peptide pools was applied to antigen-specific CD4+ T cells by the ViraFEST assay prior to sequencing. After about 10 days in culture, the CD4+ T cells were isolated. Vaccinated participants had no history of SARS-CoV-2 infection and tested negative for nucleocapsid antibodies. Their antigens remain unidentified. The sequences come from CD4+ T cells from PBMCs cultured with SARS-CoV-2 spike peptides, collected before COVID-19 vaccination. The receptors here all came from a human donor who received a COVID-19 vaccine.

The V and J genes are TRBV6-5 and TRBJ1-2, with a tentative D call TRBD1 (6 bases). Germline CDR1 reads MNHEY; CDR2 reads SVGAGI. Trimming took 7 bases from V and 5 from J, leaving 20 bases between them. This CDR3 has 15 amino acids. The CDR3 coding sequence is TGTGCCAGCACCGGACGCCCCGGCAGGGGATATGGCTACACCTTC. Translation: CASTGRPGRGYGYTF.

The rearrangement links TRBV19 to TRBJ1-6; D gene unclear. The V gene's germline CDR1 is LNHDA and CDR2 SQIVND (reference sequence). Deletions cut 3 bases from V and 7 bases from J, with 7 bases between. CDR3 length equals 13 residues. The CDR3 region has the DNA TGTGCCAGTAGTATTAGGCGGAATTCACCCCTCCACTTT. It encodes CASSIRRNSPLHF.

CDR3 bases: TGTGCCAGCAGGAGAGGGGGGATCTACAATGAGCAGTTCTTC. This sequence encodes CASRRGGIYNEQFF. The chain has TRBV11-2 and TRBJ2-1; D is possibly TRBD1 or TRBD2 (6 bases each). Germline CDR1 SGHAT, CDR2 FQNNGV. The CDR3 sequence is 14 residues long. V dropped 6 bases and J dropped 3 bases, with 12 bases sitting between them.

The chain carries TRBV19 and TRBJ2-7; D may correspond to TRBD1 or TRBD2 (5 bases each). Germline CDR1 LNHDA, CDR2 SQIVND (reference sequence). V lost 5 bases to trimming and J lost 3 bases, with 17 bases between them. The CDR3 runs to 15 residues. The CDR3 DNA reads as TGTGCCAGTAGTCCCTCCGGGGACCTACTCTACGAGCAGTACTTC. Translation gives CASSPSGDLLYEQYF.

The genes are TRBV5-1 and TRBJ2-2, with D possibly TRBD1 on 5 matching bases. CDR1 SGHRS and CDR2 YFSETQ come from the germline V gene. The V and J ends lost 0 bases and 1 base respectively, with 7 bases between them. The CDR3 length is 15 residues. In DNA, the CDR3 is TGCGCCAGCAGCTTGGCTCAGGGGAACACCGGGGAGCTGTTTTTT. Residues: CASSLAQGNTGELFF. The full variable domain, with the rest looked up from reference TRBV5-1 and TRBJ2-2, is KAGVTQTPRYLIKTRGQQVTLSCSPISGHRSVSWYQQTPGQGLQFLFEYFSETQRNKGNFPGRFSGRQFSNSRSEMNVSTLELGDSALYLCASSLAQGNTGELFFGEGSRLTVL.